This T cell receptor (beta chain) was profiled in a study of T cells after yellow fever vaccination. Across the study: The authors prepared low-cell-number fractions using SMART-Seq v4 Ultra Low Input. Findings of the study overall: After the booster, over 95% of CD4 and roughly nine tenths of CD8 primary-response clones were re-detected. FACS-sorted repertoires could harbor abundant contaminating bulk-population clonotypes.

Germline V gives CDR1 MGHRA, CDR2 YSYEKL. The CDR3 sequence is 15 residues long. The V gene end was trimmed by 3 bases and the J gene end by 4 bases; junction bases not matched to a gene: 8. As for this clonotype: What it recognizes is unknown.

5'RACE template switching added a universal primer site and UMIs to TCR cDNA. TCRdb called the 5' RACE reads again in MiXCR, with one record for every CDR3 protein. The sample has a few hundred thousand distinct CDR3 sequences; 17% are singletons. The sample was PBMCs, taken less than 6 days after the first yellow fever vaccination. The chain links TRBV4-1 to TRBJ1-1; the match to TRBD1 covers 7 bases. The source of this sequence is a man aged 18 to 35 who received the YFV17D yellow fever vaccine. The CDR3 sequence is CASSHPDRLSTEAFF. CDR3 DNA: TGCGCCAGCAGCCACCCGGACAGGCTGAGCACTGAAGCTTTCTTT.